Below, 25 T cell receptor beta chains from the same sample are listed, as sequenced in a study of cytomegalovirus exposure and HLA in healthy donors. It was with 60 Vbeta and 13 Jbeta primers that the PCR ran. Assay used: immunoSEQ multiplex PCR; TCRdb lists only in-frame clones, some missing. This table lists 90,000 to 120,000 clones. The material sequenced was PBMCs. The origin of the receptors is a man aged 50 to 59 in good health and CMV-seronegative.

The rearrangement joins TRBV7-2 to TRBJ1-5; 9 bases line up with TRBD1. The V gene's germline CDR1 is SGHTA and CDR2 FQGNSA. Trimming cost V 5 bases and J 0 bases; bases outside gene matches: 8. The CDR3 has 17 residues. The CDR3 coding sequence is TGTGCCAGCAGCACCGGACAGGGGCCATATAGCAATCAGCCCCAGCATTTT. It encodes CASSTGQGPYSNQPQHF.

The chain carries TRBV7-2 and TRBJ1-1; D gene unclear. Germline values: CDR1 SGHTA, CDR2 FQGNSA. The CDR3 runs to 13 residues. The ends were cut back, 2 bases at V and 7 bases at J, with 11 bases in the middle. CDR3 nucleotide sequence: TGTGCCAGCAGCTTATATGGGCCAGATGAAGCTTTCTTT. As protein: CASSLYGPDEAFF.

This sequence joins TRBV25-1 and TRBJ2-7; 7 bases match TRBD1. Trimming took 5 bases from V and 9 from J; bases not matched to a gene: 10. Germline CDR1 MGHDK, CDR2 SYGVNS. This CDR3 spans 13 amino acids. CDR3 in DNA: TGTGCCAGCAGTCTAAAGGGGGCAGGCGGGCAGTACTTC. Residues: CASSLKGAGGQYF.

The chain couples TRBV13 to TRBJ2-7, with 9 bases aligning to TRBD1. Germline CDR1 is PRHDT and CDR2 is FYEKMQ (reference sequence). CDR3 length: 15 residues. The junction had 8 bases not matched to a gene; V was cut back by 3 bases and J by 5 bases. The CDR3 sequence: CASSFQGQGFDEQYF. Here the CDR3 DNA reads TGTGCCAGCAGCTTCCAAGGACAGGGGTTCGACGAGCAGTACTTC.

CDR3 bases: TGTGCCAGCGGGCCCCGGACAGGGCGCTCCTACGAGCAGTACTTC. This gives the protein CASGPRTGRSYEQYF. The gene calls are TRBV5-4 and TRBJ2-7, with TRBD1 matching 8 bases. Germline CDR1 reads SGHNT; CDR2 reads YYREEE (reference sequence). The trim removed 7 bases at V and 0 bases at J, leaving 9 bases unmatched. This CDR3 contains 15 residues.

The CDR3: CASSLGVQGYTIYF. The CDR3 DNA follows: TGTGCCAGCAGCTTAGGTGTACAGGGGTACACCATATATTTT. This chain joins TRBV7-9 and TRBJ1-3; 7 bases match TRBD1. Germline trimming cut 1 base from V and 8 bases from J; bases unmatched to any gene: 5. Germline-derived CDR1 and CDR2 are SEHNR and FQNEAQ (reference sequence). The CDR3 is made up of 14 amino acids.

The V gene is TRBV7-2, the J gene TRBJ1-1; no reliable D call. Germline CDR1 is SGHTA and CDR2 is FQGNSA. This CDR3 has 14 amino acids. Trimming left V 5 bases short and J 1 base short, with 11 bases between. CDR3 region: CASSRRGSNTEAFF. DNA of the CDR3: TGTGCCAGCAGCCGACGAGGCTCGAACACTGAAGCTTTCTTT.

The V call is TRBV19, the J call TRBJ1-3; D uncertain. The CDR3 length is 12 residues. The germline V gene has CDR1 LNHDA and CDR2 SQIVND (reference sequence). V gave up 4 bases and J gave up 2 bases, with 3 bases separating them. Here the CDR3 reads CASSTTGNTIYF. As DNA, the CDR3 is TGTGCCAGTAGTACCACTGGAAACACCATATATTTT.

The chain uses TRBV2 and TRBJ1-6, with D unresolved. Germline V gene sequence: CDR1 SNHLY, CDR2 FYNNEI. This CDR3 has 13 residues. V gave up 1 base and J gave up 9 bases, with 7 bases separating them. CDR3 sequence reads: CASSEGAGSPLHF. CDR3 sequence (DNA): TGTGCCAGCAGTGAAGGGGCTGGTTCACCCCTCCACTTT.

The rearrangement links TRBV11-2 to TRBJ2-5; D not resolved. CDR3 length: 12 amino acids. V lost 1 base, J lost 4 bases, and 4 bases lay in between. Germline values: CDR1 SGHAT, CDR2 FQNNGV. The CDR3 region is CASSLASETQYF. In nucleotides, the CDR3 is TGTGCCAGCAGCTTAGCCTCAGAGACCCAGTACTTC.

V usage is TRBV4-1 and J usage is TRBJ2-2, with TRBD1 as a possible D gene (6 bases). Trimming left V 3 bases short and J 1 base short, with 9 bases between. The germline V gene encodes CDR1 MGHRA and CDR2 YSYEKL. This CDR3 is built from 15 residues. This chain's CDR3 is CASSHPQGNTGELFF. CDR3 DNA: TGCGCCAGCAGCCATCCACAGGGGAACACCGGGGAGCTGTTTTTT.

The rearrangement links TRBV5-5 to TRBJ1-5, with D perhaps TRBD1 (5 bases). V was trimmed by 5 bases and J by 5 bases, leaving 14 bases between them. CDR1 SGHKS and CDR2 YYEKEE come from the germline V gene (reference sequence). The CDR3 contains 14 residues. CDR3 coding DNA: TGTGCCAGCAGACCGACAGCCAACCATCAGCCCCAGCATTTT. This gives the protein CASRPTANHQPQHF.

The genes are TRBV7-2 and TRBJ2-5; D gene ambiguous. This CDR3 is 13 amino acids long. Trimming took off 1 base at V and 0 bases at J, with 3 bases between the two ends. Looked up from germline, CDR1 is SGHTA and CDR2 is FQGNSA. CDR3 sequence: CASSLVNQETQYF. The CDR3 DNA reads as TGTGCCAGCAGCTTAGTCAACCAAGAGACCCAGTACTTC.

The CDR3 DNA reads TGTGCCAGCACTGTGCGGGAATTAAATGAGCAGTTCTTC. Encoded protein: CASTVRELNEQFF. The chain carries TRBV25-1 and TRBJ2-1; D perhaps matches TRBD2 (6 bases). V was pared by 7 bases and J by 7 bases, with 14 bases between. Looked up from germline, CDR1 is MGHDK and CDR2 is SYGVNS. CDR3 length: 13 residues.

The chain carries TRBV2 and TRBJ1-5; D remains ambiguous. The CDR3 is 13 amino acids. V dropped 6 bases and J dropped 3 bases, with 9 bases sitting between them. Germline-derived CDR1 and CDR2 are SNHLY and FYNNEI. CDR3 sequence (DNA): TGTGCCAGCAGCGTTAGATACAATCAGCCCCAGCATTTT. Protein sequence: CASSVRYNQPQHF. Drawing the rest from reference TRBV2 and TRBJ1-5, the complete variable domain is EPEVTQTPSHQVTQMGQEVILRCVPISNHLYFYWYRQILGQKVEFLVSFYNNEISEKSEIFDDQFSVERPDGSNFTLKIRSTKLEDSAMYFCASSVRYNQPQHFGDGTRLSIL.

The rearrangement uses TRBV4-3 and TRBJ1-2, with D perhaps TRBD1 (6 bases). The ends were cut back, 4 bases at V and 4 bases at J, with 13 bases in the middle. The CDR3 sequence is 14 residues long. Per the germline V gene, CDR1 is LGHNA and CDR2 is YSLEER. As DNA, the CDR3 is TGCGCCAGCAGCCGGGCAGGGGTCCTCTATGGCTACACCTTC. Its translation is CASSRAGVLYGYTF.

CDR3 bases: TGTGCCACCAGCGGACTCGACGGGGTTGACGAGACCCAGTACTTC. It is translated as CATSGLDGVDETQYF. V usage is TRBV15 and J usage is TRBJ2-5, with D possibly TRBD2 on 5 matching bases. CDR1 is LNHNV, CDR2 YYDKDF, per germline (reference sequence). This CDR3 comprises 15 residues. The V gene lost 5 bases and the J gene lost 5 bases, with 18 bases spanning the gap.

V usage is TRBV19 and J usage is TRBJ1-1, with D unclear. Per the germline V gene, CDR1 is LNHDA and CDR2 is SQIVND (reference sequence). V was clipped by 6 bases and J by 2 bases, with 16 bases between them. This CDR3 is built from 15 residues. Written as DNA, the CDR3 is TGTGCCAGTAGAGCCCGTGATAGCACCAACACTGAAGCTTTCTTT. It codes for CASRARDSTNTEAFF. Full variable domain (remainder filled in from reference TRBV19 and TRBJ1-1): DGGITQSPKYLFRKEGQNVTLSCEQNLNHDAMYWYRQDPGQGLRLIYYSQIVNDFQKGDIAEGYSVSREKKESFPLTVTSAQKNPTAFYLCASRARDSTNTEAFFGQGTRLTVV.

In DNA, the CDR3 is TGTGCCAGCAGCTTAACCCCCCAGCGACAGGCGAACTACACCTTC. It encodes CASSLTPQRQANYTF. The chain has TRBV7-8 and TRBJ1-2; D may be TRBD1 (6 bases). V lost 2 bases to trimming and J lost 10 bases, with 20 bases between them. The length of the CDR3 is 15 residues. The germline V gene has CDR1 SGHVS and CDR2 FQNEAQ.

This chain joins TRBV28 and TRBJ1-1; 7 bases align to TRBD1. V was clipped by 6 bases and J by 9 bases; unmatched bases: 4. The CDR3 spans 11 residues. The germline V gene has CDR1 MDHEN and CDR2 SYDVKM. The chain's CDR3 is CASRLQGKAFF. The DNA for the CDR3 is TGTGCCAGCAGGCTACAGGGGAAAGCTTTCTTT.

The V and J genes are TRBV5-4 and TRBJ2-5; 8 bases map to TRBD2. With V trimmed by 2 bases and J by 2 bases, 14 bases remained unmatched. The CDR3 spans 18 residues. The germline CDR1 and CDR2 sequences are SGHNT and YYREEE (reference sequence). CDR3 DNA sequence: TGTGCCAGCAGCTTAGAACTAGCGGAGGTGGGCAATCAAGAGACCCAGTACTTC. Encoded protein: CASSLELAEVGNQETQYF.

This chain uses TRBV5-1 with TRBJ1-1; 9 positions match TRBD1. CDR3 length: 14 amino acids. Germline CDR1 reads SGHRS; CDR2 reads YFSETQ. Trimming at V came to 4 bases and at J to 4 bases, leaving 5 bases not matched to a gene. CDR3 protein: CASSAQGAGTEAFF. CDR3 sequence (DNA): TGCGCCAGCAGCGCACAGGGGGCTGGCACTGAAGCTTTCTTT.

The CDR3 here is CASSLASGGAETQYF. The DNA of the CDR3 is TGTGCCAGCAGCTTAGCTAGCGGGGGGGCCGAGACCCAGTACTTC. The chain uses TRBV7-2 and TRBJ2-5, with TRBD2 matching 11 bases. With V trimmed by 0 bases and J by 5 bases, 2 bases remained unmatched. Germline V CDR1 and CDR2: SGHTA, FQGNSA. The CDR3 length is 15 residues. Full variable domain (rest looked up from reference TRBV7-2 and TRBJ2-5): GAGVSQSPSNKVTEKGKDVELRCDPISGHTALYWYRQSLGQGLEFLIYFQGNSAPDKSGLPSDRFSAERTGGSVSTLTIQRTQQEDSAVYLCASSLASGGAETQYFGPGTRLLVL.

The chain employs TRBV5-4 and TRBJ1-1; D gene unclear. V gave up 0 bases and J gave up 1 base, with 7 bases separating them. The CDR3 loop spans 14 amino acids. Germline assignment: CDR1 SGHNT and CDR2 YYREEE (reference sequence). The CDR3 here is CASSLDRSNTEAFF. The DNA of the CDR3 is TGTGCCAGCAGCTTGGACAGATCGAACACTGAAGCTTTCTTT.

The chain couples TRBV7-9 to TRBJ1-4; D may be TRBD1 (5 bases). Per the germline V gene, CDR1 is SEHNR and CDR2 is FQNEAQ (reference sequence). The V end lost 3 bases, the J end lost 8 bases, and 13 bases lay between the germline ends. The CDR3 spans 14 residues. The CDR3 DNA reads TGTGCCAGCAGCTTCGCAGGGACTGAGGAAAAACTGTTTTTT. Its translation: CASSFAGTEEKLFF. Drawing the rest from reference TRBV7-9 and TRBJ1-4, the complete variable domain is DTGVSQNPRHKITKRGQNVTFRCDPISEHNRLYWYRQTLGQGPEFLTYFQNEAQLEKSRLLSDRFSAERPKGSFSTLEIQRTEQGDSAMYLCASSFAGTEEKLFFGSGTQLSVL.